A selection of T cell receptor beta chains follows, all from one sample in a study of shared clonotypes between healthy human individuals. TCRdb's copy holds only in-frame clones and misses some; the assay was immunoSEQ multiplex PCR. The repertoire holds around 300,000 clones, with 87% as singletons. Sample: memory CD8+ T cells sorted from blood. The source of these receptors is a man between 18 and 35 years old in good health. Each CDR3 is given with its conserved first and last residue. The order of the fields is J gene, D gene, V gene, clone size, CDR3 DNA, CDR3 protein. A D gene is named only where the DNA matches it firmly. The listing skips clone size in some rows; elsewhere it reads once, few, many or a size class.

TRBJ2-7	TRBD1	TRBV29-1	NA	TGCAGCGTTTCAGACAGGGGAGTATACGAGCAGTACTTC	CSVSDRGVYEQYF
TRBJ1-6	NA	TRBV6-6	NA	TGTGCCAGCAATAGAGCGGGGCAGGGAGGGCCACCCCTCCACTTT	CASNRAGQGGPPLHF
TRBJ2-7	TRBD1	TRBV4-1	NA	TGCGCCAGCAGCCTTCGAGGGGGACAGGGAGAAGGGGAGCAGTACTTC	CASSLRGGQGEGEQYF
TRBJ2-3	NA	TRBV29-1	NA	TGCAGCGTTGAGAGGGCAGCTAGCACAGATACGCAGTATTTT	CSVERAASTDTQYF
TRBJ2-3	NA	TRBV7-3	NA	TGTGCCAGCAGCTTTAATGCAGGAGATACGCAGTATTTT	CASSFNAGDTQYF
TRBJ2-7	NA	TRBV7-2	NA	TGTGCCAGCAGCTTAGAATTTGGACCAGGATCCGAGCAGTACTTC	CASSLEFGPGSEQYF
TRBJ2-3	TRBD1	TRBV9	NA	TGTGCCAGCAGCGCCTTAAGGACAGGGACAGATACGCAGTATTTT	CASSALRTGTDTQYF
TRBJ2-1	TRBD1	TRBV27	NA	TGTGCCAGCAGAACTTCGGGACAGTCCTACAATGAGCAGTTCTTC	CASRTSGQSYNEQFF
TRBJ2-2	NA	TRBV10-1	NA	TGCGCCAGCAGTGAGCTACTAAACACCGGGGAGCTGTTTTTT	CASSELLNTGELFF
TRBJ2-7	NA	TRBV11-2	NA	TGTGCCAGCAGCTTTTGGGACAACTACGAGCAGTACTTC	CASSFWDNYEQYF
TRBJ2-3	NA	TRBV28	NA	TGTGCCAGCGAGTGGACAGGCACAGATACGCAGTATTTT	CASEWTGTDTQYF
TRBJ1-1	NA	TRBV27	NA	TGTGCCAGCAGTTCCATGGGGGGGCCTGAAGCTTTCTTT	CASSSMGGPEAFF
TRBJ1-1	NA	TRBV12-5	NA	TGTGCTAGTGGTTGGGAACCCAGGCCAGCTTTCTTT	CASGWEPRPAFF
TRBJ1-1	NA	TRBV6-6	NA	TGTGCCAGCAGTCAAGGGACTGGTTTAGAAGCTTTCTTT	CASSQGTGLEAFF
TRBJ1-6	NA	TRBV4-1	NA	TGCGCCAGCAGCACGGCCCTTCCTTCACCCCTCCACTTT	CASSTALPSPLHF
TRBJ1-5	NA	TRBV27	NA	TGTGCCAGCAGGGCCTTGGGAGGGGGACAGCCCCAGCATTTT	CASRALGGGQPQHF
TRBJ2-1	NA	TRBV5-1	NA	TGCGCCAGCAGCTTGAGGGACGATCACAATGAGCAGTTCTTC	CASSLRDDHNEQFF
TRBJ2-6	NA	TRBV10-3	NA	TGTGCCATCAGTGAGTCCGAGTGGGGTGTAGGTGGGGCCAACGTCCTGACTTTC	CAISESEWGVGGANVLTF
TRBJ1-4	TRBD1	TRBV7-9	NA	TGTGCCAGCAGCCGGGCGACAGGGGGTGATGAAAAACTGTTTTTT	CASSRATGGDEKLFF
TRBJ2-1	TRBD2	TRBV27	NA	TGTGCCAGCAGTCCAACCCGGACTAGCGGGGTTGATAATGAGCAGTTCTTC	CASSPTRTSGVDNEQFF
TRBJ1-1	NA	TRBV6-1	NA	TGTGCCAGCAGTTATAGGGGGAGGAACACTGAAGCTTTCTTT	CASSYRGRNTEAFF
TRBJ1-5	NA	TRBV30	NA	TGTGCCTGGAGTGTCGGGTGGGACACCAGGCAGCCCCAGCATTTT	CAWSVGWDTRQPQHF
TRBJ2-5	TRBD1	TRBV30	once	TGTGCCTGGAGTGTAGGGGCAGGGGGTTTGGAGACCCAGTACTTC	CAWSVGAGGLETQYF
TRBJ1-1	NA	TRBV10-1	many	TGCGCCAAGAAACTCGGGACTCCACACATGAACACTGAAGCTTTCTTT	CAKKLGTPHMNTEAFF
TRBJ2-5	TRBD2	TRBV7-9	NA	TGTGCCAGCAGCTTTCTCCTAGCGGGGAACCAAGAGACCCAGTACTTC	CASSFLLAGNQETQYF
TRBJ2-7	NA	TRBV7-9	NA	TGTGCCAGCAGCAGAGGGGAGGGGGTCACTCAAACCCCCTCCTACGAGCAGTACTTC	CASSRGEGVTQTPSYEQYF
TRBJ1-6	NA	TRBV10-3	few	TGTGCCATCAGACCCGGGACCTCGCCTGGGTCACCCCTCCACTTT	CAIRPGTSPGSPLHF
TRBJ2-3	NA	TRBV13	NA	TGTGCCAGCAGCTTGGAAGGGACAGATACGCAGTATTTT	CASSLEGTDTQYF
TRBJ1-1	NA	TRBV29-1	NA	TGCAGCGGGGGAGCAGCCGGGACTGAAGCTTTCTTT	CSGGAAGTEAFF
TRBJ2-7	TRBD1	TRBV7-9	NA	TGTGCCAGCAGCCCCAGGGGGCGCGACCCCTACGAGCAGTACTTC	CASSPRGRDPYEQYF
TRBJ2-1	NA	TRBV4-1	NA	TGCGCCAGCAGCCGTGCAACAGGGTCGGGGAATGAGCAGTTCTTC	CASSRATGSGNEQFF
TRBJ1-4	NA	TRBV27	many	TGTGCCAGCAGTCCTAACACAGGGTGGAAACTGTTTTTT	CASSPNTGWKLFF
TRBJ1-1	NA	TRBV6-5	NA	TGTGCCAGCAGAGCCAGGGGAGGGACTGAAGCTTTCTTT	CASRARGGTEAFF
TRBJ2-1	TRBD2	TRBV7-6	NA	TGTGCCAGCAGCTACAAAGCGGGAGACTACAATGAGCAGTTCTTC	CASSYKAGDYNEQFF
TRBJ1-6	TRBD1	TRBV6-1	NA	TGTGCCAGCAGACCGGGACAGCTTAATTCACCCCTCCACTTT	CASRPGQLNSPLHF
TRBJ2-7	TRBD1	TRBV7-9	NA	TGTGCCAGCACCGGACAGGTCACCTACGAGCAGTACTTC	CASTGQVTYEQYF
TRBJ2-7	TRBD2	TRBV6-1	NA	TGTGCCAGCAGTGAAGCGCTCGGGACTAGCGGGAGGGCCGAGTACTTC	CASSEALGTSGRAEYF
TRBJ2-3	NA	TRBV6-5	NA	TGTGCCAGCAGTTACTCTCGACAGCAAACAGATACGCAGTATTTT	CASSYSRQQTDTQYF
TRBJ2-3	NA	TRBV5-8	NA	TGTGCCAGCAGCTTGAAAGATGAAGATACGCAGTATTTT	CASSLKDEDTQYF
TRBJ2-3	NA	TRBV13	NA	TGTGCCAGCAGCTCCGTCTCCACAGATACGCAGTATTTT	CASSSVSTDTQYF
TRBJ1-5	NA	TRBV28	once	TGTGCCAGCAGCGGAGGGTCAGTTAATAGCAATCAGCCCCAGCATTTT	CASSGGSVNSNQPQHF
TRBJ1-2	NA	TRBV6-5	NA	TGTGCCAGCAGTTACGACCGGGGGGCGCCGGGTGGCTACACCTTC	CASSYDRGAPGGYTF
TRBJ2-7	TRBD2	TRBV6-5	NA	TGTGCCAGCAGCACCGGGACTAGCGGGATCCACGAGCAGTACTTC	CASSTGTSGIHEQYF
TRBJ1-6	NA	TRBV30	NA	TGTGCCTGGAGTGTAGACCTCCGGGACTCCAGCTCCTATAATTCACCCCTCCACTTT	CAWSVDLRDSSSYNSPLHF
TRBJ1-3	NA	TRBV7-6	NA	TGTGCCAGCAGCTTAGACCTTGGAAACACCATATATTTT	CASSLDLGNTIYF
TRBJ2-2	NA	TRBV5-4	once	TGTGCCAGCAGCTTGGTGTCGAACACCGGGGAGCTGTTTTTT	CASSLVSNTGELFF
TRBJ1-2	NA	TRBV18	NA	TGTGCCAGCTCGCCTGATAGGGGGGACTATGGCTACACCTTC	CASSPDRGDYGYTF
TRBJ2-7	TRBD2	TRBV10-2	NA	TGCGCCAGCAGTTCCCTAGCGGGAGCGGACGAGCAGTACTTC	CASSSLAGADEQYF
TRBJ2-3	NA	TRBV6-6	once	TGTGCCAGCAGTTACCTACAGGGCGGCACAGATACGCAGTATTTT	CASSYLQGGTDTQYF
TRBJ1-5	NA	TRBV2	NA	TGTGCCAGCAGTGGAGGGGAGGGGGGCAATCAGCCCCAGCATTTT	CASSGGEGGNQPQHF
TRBJ1-4	TRBD1	TRBV7-2	NA	TGTGCCAGCAGCTATCCTACCATGACAGGGGCCCGGGAAAAACTGTTTTTT	CASSYPTMTGAREKLFF
TRBJ2-1	TRBD1	TRBV5-1	NA	TGCGCCAGCAGCTTGTCCAGGGGGCTGACTAGCTCCTACAATGAGCAGTTCTTC	CASSLSRGLTSSYNEQFF
TRBJ2-7	TRBD2	TRBV7-8	NA	TGTGCCAGCAGCTCCGAAGCGGGAGTAACGCAGTACTTC	CASSSEAGVTQYF
TRBJ2-3	NA	TRBV12-1	NA	TGTGCCAGCAGCCAAGACCGACTAGCTTCCACAGATACGCAGTATTTT	CASSQDRLASTDTQYF
TRBJ1-1	NA	TRBV19	NA	TGTGCCAGTAGTATGGAGGTGAACACTGAAGCTTTCTTT	CASSMEVNTEAFF
TRBJ1-2	TRBD1	TRBV11-2	NA	TGTGCCAGCAGCCGGACAGGGCAGGGCTACACCTTC	CASSRTGQGYTF
TRBJ2-5	TRBD1	TRBV7-9	NA	TGTGCCAGCAGCCCGGGGACAGGGAATGCGCAAGAGACCCAGTACTTC	CASSPGTGNAQETQYF
TRBJ2-1	TRBD2	TRBV10-1	NA	TGCGCCAGCAGCTTTAGCGGGAGGGCCTTCGATGAGCAGTTCTTC	CASSFSGRAFDEQFF
TRBJ2-2	TRBD1	TRBV13	NA	TGTGCCAGCAGCCCCCCCGGGGCAGGGGGCACCGGGGAGCTGTTTTTT	CASSPPGAGGTGELFF
TRBJ2-7	NA	TRBV29-1	NA	TGCAGCGTTGAACTGACGGGATATTACGAGCAGTACTTC	CSVELTGYYEQYF